This T cell receptor (beta chain) is drawn from a study of T cell clonotyping in hematopoietic cell transplantation. Whole-study context: Cytoreduction preceded collection of pretransplant recipient samples.

The CDR3 loop spans 14 amino acids. The germline gives CDR1 SQVTM, CDR2 ANQGSEA. V was shortened by 4 bases and J by 3 bases, with 15 bases between the two germline ends. Time point denoted: recipient sample about 28 days before transplant, after cytoreduction. Samples: about 28 days before transplant, then days 30, 100 and 180 after. Study conclusions and caveats: After transplant, recipient diversity fell while pathologically expanded clonotypes grew through day 180. Graft donor and pretransplant recipient Inverse Simpson Index values predicted broader posttransplant TCR diversity.

Sequencing was performed with immunoSEQ multiplex PCR; in TCRdb, only in-frame clones are kept and a portion is missing. The data show around 16,000 clones, 90% to 95% seen once. Concerning this clone: Its target is unknown.

The specimen comprised peripheral blood mononuclear cells, sampled before stem cell transplant. The chain links TRBV29-1 to TRBJ1-1, with D perhaps TRBD1 (6 bases). This TCR came from a man aged 18-30 years with biphenotypic leukemia. Some clones in this sample may be carry-over from other donors' samples. CDR3 residues: CSVGAAGVHTEAFF. Written as DNA, the CDR3 is TGCAGCGTTGGCGCGGCAGGGGTACACACTGAAGCTTTCTTT.